This passage covers 25 T cell receptor beta chains from one sample sequenced in a study of Graves' ophthalmopathy and Graves' hyperthyroidism. The authors amplified TCR beta CDR3 regions from RNA transcripts. First-round RT-PCR used HTBI primers; second-round multiplex PCR followed. TCRdb analysed the multiplex PCR reads with MiXCR anew, one entry per CDR3 protein. The sample records 650,000 to 800,000 distinct CDR3 sequences, 35% to 50% being singletons. Material for sequencing was peripheral blood. The origin of the receptors is an adult man with Graves' ophthalmopathy.

This clonotype was seen ten or more times. The J gene is TRBJ2-7, the V gene TRBV19; TRBD1 aligns across 9 bases. The J segment lost 2 bases and the V segment lost 5 bases, leaving 4 bases of the junction unmatched. The CDR3 length is 14 residues. CDR1 is LNHDA, CDR2 SQIVND, per germline (reference sequence). The chain's CDR3 is CASSPDRGTYEQYF. DNA for the CDR3: TGTGCCAGTAGTCCGGACAGGGGAACCTACGAGCAGTACTTC.

This clonotype appeared once. V usage is TRBV7-9 and J usage is TRBJ1-2, with 7 bases that match TRBD1. The CDR3 contains 13 residues. After removal of 6 bases from V and 4 bases from J, the junction contained 5 bases not matched to a gene. CDR1 SEHNR and CDR2 FQNEAQ come from the germline V gene (reference sequence). CDR3 amino acids: CASRQGGFYGYTF. CDR3 DNA sequence: TGTGCCAGCAGGCAGGGGGGGTTCTATGGCTACACCTTC.

This clonotype was observed a handful of times. The V gene is TRBV3-1, the J gene TRBJ1-5, with D uncertain. The V end was cut by 0 bases, the J end by 7 bases, with 10 bases between. The CDR3 runs 14 residues. The germline V gene has CDR1 LGHDT and CDR2 YNNKEL (reference sequence). Written as DNA, the CDR3 is TGTGCCAGCAGCCAAGATGGGTTGAGACAGCCCCAGCATTTT. Translated: CASSQDGLRQPQHF.

This clonotype was found many times. V gene TRBV6-4 combines with J gene TRBJ1-5, with D possibly TRBD1 on 5 matching bases. V was cut by 6 bases and J by 3 bases, with 9 bases left in between. The CDR3 runs to 13 residues. Germline CDR1 reads MRHNA; CDR2 reads SNTAGT. CDR3 residues: CASSDSPNQPQHF. CDR3 coding DNA: TGTGCCAGCAGCGACAGCCCCAATCAGCCCCAGCATTTT.

The V call is TRBV7-2, the J call TRBJ2-5; D uncertain. This CDR3 has 14 residues. Germline V gene lookup returns CDR1 SGHTA and CDR2 FQGNSA. The germline V and J ends were trimmed by 3 bases and 2 bases, with 10 bases remaining between them. The CDR3: CASSLYQTQETQYF. The DNA for the CDR3 is TGTGCCAGCAGCTTGTATCAGACTCAAGAGACCCAGTACTTC.

This clonotype was counted only a few times. One end of the junction fails to match germline, which may point to a read error. V is TRBV7-9 and J is TRBJ1-2; TRBD1 might be the D (5 bases). CDR3 length: 18 amino acids. CDR1 is SEHNR, CDR2 FQNEAQ, per germline (reference sequence). The CDR3 bases are TGCGCCAGCAGCCAAGATAGGACGACGGCTGGGGGAAACTATGGCTACACCTTC. Translation gives CASSQDRTTAGGNYGYTF.

Concerning this clonotype itself: Just one base apart from a much larger clone, this may be a read error. The chain links TRBV10-3 to TRBJ2-7; D is uncertain. Germline assignment: CDR1 ENHRY and CDR2 SYGVKD. The germline V and J ends were trimmed by 0 bases and 0 bases, with 3 bases remaining between them. The CDR3 covers 13 residues. The CDR3 nucleotides are TGTGCCATCAGTGAGTCCCTCTCCTACGAGCAGTACTTC. Amino acid sequence: CAISESLSYEQYF.

Concerning this clonotype itself: Relative to the germline gene, one junction end is altered; a read error may explain this. V and J are TRBV24-1 and TRBJ2-2, with TRBD2 matching over 9 bases. Germline CDR1 is KGHDR and CDR2 is SFDVKD. The CDR3 runs 19 residues. CDR3 nucleotide sequence: TGTGCCAGCAGTGAAGCGCTTCGGGGAGGTAGCGGGAGAGTCGGGGAGCTGTTTTTT. Amino acid sequence: CASSEALRGGSGRVGELFF.

The rearrangement joins TRBV29-1 to TRBJ2-2; D is unclear. CDR3 length: 10 residues. The V end lost 7 bases, the J end lost 7 bases, and 7 bases lay between the germline ends. Germline values: CDR1 SQVTM, CDR2 ANQGSEA. The CDR3 DNA sequence: TGCAGCGCAGCTAGCGGGGAGCTGTTTTTT. It codes for CSAASGELFF.

This clonotype was seen a handful of times. This chain joins TRBV7-6 and TRBJ2-1; 12 nucleotides match TRBD2. Germline assignment: CDR1 SGHVS and CDR2 FNYEAQ. V was pared by 5 bases and J by 9 bases, with 8 bases of the junction left unmatched. This CDR3 is 15 amino acids long. CDR3 bases: TGTGCCAGCAGCGCCAGACTAGCGGGAGTCGGTGAGCAGTTCTTC. Its protein is CASSARLAGVGEQFF.

This clonotype appeared a few times. The chain combines TRBV6-4 with TRBJ2-7; D is perhaps TRBD1 or TRBD2 (5 bases each). In germline, CDR1 is MRHNA, CDR2 SNTAGT. The CDR3 length is 13 residues. With 8 bases removed from V and 3 bases from J, the gap between germline ends came to 14 bases. The CDR3 sequence is CASAPGPDYEQYF. In DNA, the CDR3 is TGTGCCAGCGCACCGGGACCAGACTACGAGCAGTACTTC.

The chain has TRBV7-2 and TRBJ1-2, with 7 bases identical to TRBD1. The germline V gene encodes CDR1 SGHTA and CDR2 FQGNSA. This CDR3 has 14 residues. Unmatched junction bases numbered 6, after V lost 1 base and J lost 7 bases. The chain's CDR3 is CASSLETGEAGYTF. The CDR3 DNA reads TGTGCCAGCAGCTTAGAAACAGGGGAGGCTGGCTACACCTTC.

This clonotype was observed many times. The chain couples TRBV20-1 to TRBJ1-5; 7 bases match TRBD1. V was pared by 3 bases and J by 0 bases, with 2 bases of the junction left unmatched. Looked up from germline, CDR1 is DFQATT and CDR2 is SNEGSKA (reference sequence). The CDR3 sequence is 14 residues long. CDR3 in amino acids: CSARNRGSNQPQHF. The CDR3 DNA reads as TGCAGTGCTAGGAACAGGGGTAGCAATCAGCCCCAGCATTTT.

As for this clonotype: Relative to the germline gene, one junction end is altered; a read error may explain this. This chain connects TRBV10-3 to TRBJ1-5; 12 bases are a match to TRBD1. CDR3 size: 17 residues. Germline CDR1 is ENHRY and CDR2 is SYGVKD. This chain's CDR3 is CASSERAGTGGRQPQHF. CDR3 nucleotide sequence: TGTGCCAGCAGTGAAAGGGCCGGGACAGGGGGCAGGCAGCCCCAGCATTTT.

This chain joins TRBV7-9 and TRBJ2-5; D is undetermined. Germline V gene data show CDR1 as SEHNR and CDR2 as FQNEAQ (reference sequence). This CDR3 has 12 residues. V lost 5 bases to trimming and J lost 13 bases, with 17 bases between them. The CDR3 nucleotides are TGTGCCAGCAGCCCCCCGGTCTCCGTTCCGTACTTC. Protein: CASSPPVSVPYF. Using reference TRBV7-9 and TRBJ2-5 for the parts outside the CDR3, the full variable domain is DTGVSQNPRHKITKRGQNVTFRCDPISEHNRLYWYRQTLGQGPEFLTYFQNEAQLEKSRLLSDRFSAERPKGSFSTLEIQRTEQGDSAMYLCASSPPVSVPYFGPGTRLLVL.

This sequence joins TRBV20-1 and TRBJ2-5; 8 bases agree with TRBD1. V was clipped by 8 bases and J by 4 bases; unmatched bases: 6. Germline CDR1 reads DFQATT; CDR2 reads SNEGSKA (reference sequence). This CDR3 spans 12 amino acids. CDR3: CSTGQGLETQYF. In nucleotides, the CDR3 is TGCAGTACCGGACAGGGATTAGAGACCCAGTACTTC.

This chain uses TRBV7-2 with TRBJ1-4; possibly TRBD1 for D (6 bases). CDR3 length equals 13 residues. Deletions cut 5 bases from V and 8 bases from J, with 12 bases between. Germline loops: CDR1 SGHTA, CDR2 FQGNSA. The CDR3 loop is CASSLQGREKLFF. The DNA for the CDR3 is TGTGCCAGCAGCCTACAGGGCAGAGAAAAACTGTTTTTT.

This clonotype has only a few counts. The chain links TRBV19 to TRBJ2-7, with TRBD2 matching over 12 bases. The length of the CDR3 is 17 residues. The V gene end was trimmed by 7 bases and the J gene end by 3 bases; junction bases not matched to a gene: 13. Looked up from germline, CDR1 is LNHDA and CDR2 is SQIVND (reference sequence). In DNA form, the CDR3 reads TGTGCCAGTACTTGGCTAGCGGGGGGGCCACTTCACTACGAGCAGTACTTC. Translation gives CASTWLAGGPLHYEQYF. Filled out from reference TRBV19 and TRBJ2-7, the complete variable domain reads DGGITQSPKYLFRKEGQNVTLSCEQNLNHDAMYWYRQDPGQGLRLIYYSQIVNDFQKGDIAEGYSVSREKKESFPLTVTSAQKNPTAFYLCASTWLAGGPLHYEQYFGPGTRLTVT.

This sequence joins TRBV7-6 and TRBJ2-2, with TRBD2 as a possible D gene (5 bases). There are 17 residues in the CDR3. Trimming removed 5 bases from V and 7 bases from J, with 23 bases in between. Germline V CDR1 and CDR2: SGHVS, FNYEAQ. The CDR3 spells CASSQGSNRGWHGELFF. The CDR3 nucleotides are TGTGCCAGCAGCCAAGGCAGCAACCGGGGATGGCACGGGGAGCTGTTTTTT. Together with reference TRBV7-6 and TRBJ2-2, the CDR3 gives the full variable domain: GAGVSQSPRYKVTKRGQDVALRCDPISGHVSLYWYRQALGQGPEFLTYFNYEAQQDKSGLPNDRFSAERPEGSISTLTIQRTEQRDSAMYRCASSQGSNRGWHGELFFGEGSRLTVL.

About this clonotype itself: A read error may explain this, as a much larger clone is one base away. The chain combines TRBV2 with TRBJ2-7; 10 bases match TRBD2. This CDR3 has 14 residues. CDR1 is SNHLY, CDR2 FYNNEI, per germline. The DNA for the CDR3 is TGTGCCGGCAGGCTGGGGACTAGCGTCAACGAGCAGTACTTC. Encoded protein: CAGRLGTSVNEQYF.

The CDR3 here is CASSQAGAGQPQYF. DNA of the CDR3: TGTGCCAGCAGCCAAGCAGGGGCGGGCCAGCCCCAGTACTTC. The chain employs TRBV7-3 and TRBJ2-5; possible D gene TRBD1, 6 bases. V lost 5 bases and J lost 9, with 19 bases in between. Germline CDR1 is SGHTA and CDR2 is FQGTGA. The CDR3 is made up of 14 amino acids.

This clonotype was found a few times. The chain joins TRBV7-9 to TRBJ2-2; tentatively, D is TRBD2 (6 bases). CDR3 length: 14 residues. Per the germline V gene, CDR1 is SEHNR and CDR2 is FQNEAQ (reference sequence). V was cut by 5 bases and J by 6 bases, with 13 bases left in between. CDR3 nucleotides: TGTGCCAGCAGCCCGGGACTCAGCGCCGGGGAGCTGTTTTTT. Translated, it gives CASSPGLSAGELFF. The variable domain in full, completed from reference TRBV7-9 and TRBJ2-2, reads DTGVSQNPRHKITKRGQNVTFRCDPISEHNRLYWYRQTLGQGPEFLTYFQNEAQLEKSRLLSDRFSAERPKGSFSTLEIQRTEQGDSAMYLCASSPGLSAGELFFGEGSRLTVL.

The chain recombines TRBV5-1 with TRBJ2-7; the match to TRBD2 covers 10 bases. Germline V CDR1 and CDR2: SGHRS, YFSETQ. Trimming at V came to 1 base and at J to 3 bases, leaving 4 bases not matched to a gene. CDR3 length equals 15 residues. The CDR3 spells CASSLSLAGVYEQYF. CDR3 nucleotide sequence: TGCGCCAGCAGCTTGTCGCTAGCGGGAGTCTACGAGCAGTACTTC. Using reference TRBV5-1 and TRBJ2-7 for the parts outside the CDR3, the full variable domain is KAGVTQTPRYLIKTRGQQVTLSCSPISGHRSVSWYQQTPGQGLQFLFEYFSETQRNKGNFPGRFSGRQFSNSRSEMNVSTLELGDSALYLCASSLSLAGVYEQYFGPGTRLTVT.

This clonotype has ten or more counts. The rearrangement uses TRBV7-9 and TRBJ1-1; the D is unclear. The CDR3 is 15 amino acids. V lost 8 bases to trimming and J lost 1 base, with 17 bases between them. Germline V CDR1 and CDR2: SEHNR, FQNEAQ (reference sequence). The CDR3 bases are TGTGCCAGCCCCCCTGGCAGAGAGAAGAACACTGAAGCTTTCTTT. This encodes CASPPGREKNTEAFF.

The chain joins TRBV9 to TRBJ1-5; a weak D match, TRBD1 (5 bases). The germline V gene encodes CDR1 SGDLS and CDR2 YYNGEE. CDR3 length: 16 amino acids. V lost 4 bases and J 2 bases, leaving 16 bases between the germline ends. The CDR3 DNA reads TGTGCCAGCAGCCTCGAATGGGGGGGTGGCAATCAGCCCCAGCATTTT. It codes for CASSLEWGGGNQPQHF.